This paragraph reports one T cell receptor (beta chain). The length of the CDR3 is 14 residues. Germline CDR1 reads SGDLS; CDR2 reads YYNGEE. V lost 0 bases and J 7 bases, leaving 10 bases between the germline ends. This entry belongs to a study of blood T cell repertoires in COVID-19. Measured with immunoSEQ multiplex PCR; TCRdb has only the in-frame clones, and not every one. Of about 200,000 clones in the sample, roughly 90% were seen once. V gene TRBV9 combines with J gene TRBJ1-4; no definite D call. Specimen: peripheral blood. This clonotype was obtained from a man aged 25 to 45 who had recovered from COVID-19. In DNA form, the CDR3 reads TGTGCCAGCAGCGTAGGCCTTAGAGGTGAAAAACTGTTTTTT. Its translation: CASSVGLRGEKLFF.